Presented here are 17 T cell receptor beta chains from one specimen sequenced in a study of beta chain features in type 1 diabetes. General study results and limits: Among all four CD4+ subsets, Type 1 diabetes patients had TCRB CDR3s that were moderately but significantly shorter.

The entirety of the isolated RNA underwent reverse transcription, so expressed TCRB transcripts were sequenced. Sequencing used immunoSEQ multiplex PCR; TCRdb keeps in-frame clones, though not all of them. This sample has around 600,000 clones; 12% occur once, and the top ten carry around 0.12%. These receptors lack a known antigen. The sample consisted of naive CD4+ T cells from blood. All receptors come from a man aged 25-45 years with type 1 diabetes.

The chain is built from TRBV7-2 and TRBJ2-1; D is unclear. Deletions cut 5 bases from V and 13 bases from J, with 15 bases between. The CDR3 consists of 12 residues. Germline CDR1 and CDR2: SGHTA and FQGNSA. CDR3 residues: CASSPGPDHQFF. In nucleotides, the CDR3 is TGTGCCAGCAGCCCCGGACCCGACCACCAGTTCTTC.

The genes are TRBV28 and TRBJ2-3; D may correspond to TRBD1 or TRBD2 (5 bases each). Germline V gene lookup returns CDR1 MDHEN and CDR2 SYDVKM. Deletions cut 7 bases from V and 0 bases from J, with 14 bases between. There are 15 residues in the CDR3. CDR3 nucleotides: TGTGCCAGCATCCAACTCTGGGGGAGCACAGATACGCAGTATTTT. Protein: CASIQLWGSTDTQYF.

This clone was observed a handful of times. V gene TRBV7-6 combines with J gene TRBJ2-2; TRBD1 matches at 10 bases. The V gene's germline CDR1 is SGHVS and CDR2 FNYEAQ. J was trimmed by 3 bases and V by 5 bases; bases with no gene match: 12. This CDR3 comprises 18 residues. Written as DNA, the CDR3 is TGTGCCAGCAGCCCCCGCCATACGGGGACAGGGGACACCGGGGAGCTGTTTTTT. This translates into CASSPRHTGTGDTGELFF. Full variable domain (remainder filled in from reference TRBV7-6 and TRBJ2-2): GAGVSQSPRYKVTKRGQDVALRCDPISGHVSLYWYRQALGQGPEFLTYFNYEAQQDKSGLPNDRFSAERPEGSISTLTIQRTEQRDSAMYRCASSPRHTGTGDTGELFFGEGSRLTVL.

This clone was picked up a small number of times. The chain is built from TRBV10-3 and TRBJ1-1; D gene ambiguous. Germline CDR1 ENHRY, CDR2 SYGVKD. Trimming shortened V by 11 bases and J by 2 bases, and 9 bases separated the two germline ends. There are 11 residues in the CDR3. DNA of the CDR3: TGTGCCGTCTCCGCTAACACTGAAGCTTTCTTT. Residues: CAVSANTEAFF.

A few counts support this clone. The V gene is TRBV2, the J gene TRBJ2-6; no firm D call. The V gene's germline CDR1 is SNHLY and CDR2 FYNNEI. V lost 5 bases and J lost 0, with 11 bases in between. This CDR3 contains 16 residues. The CDR3 nucleotides read TGTGCCAGCAGTCGTGGTACCCTCTCTGGGGCCAACGTCCTGACTTTC. Translating gives CASSRGTLSGANVLTF.

The rearrangement joins TRBV5-1 to TRBJ2-5, with D possibly matching TRBD1 (5 bases). Germline V gene lookup returns CDR1 SGHRS and CDR2 YFSETQ. V was cut by 4 bases and J by 5 bases, with 18 bases left in between. CDR3 length: 15 amino acids. DNA of the CDR3: TGCGCCAGCAGCCTCAGGGTGAATGAGAGGGAGACCCAGTACTTC. As protein: CASSLRVNERETQYF.

The rearrangement links TRBV6-5 to TRBJ2-3; D gene unclear. The CDR3 runs 12 residues. The germline gives CDR1 MNHEY, CDR2 SVGAGI. Trimming pared 9 bases from V and 0 bases from J, leaving 7 bases between. The CDR3 DNA reads as TGTGCCAGTAGAGCTAGCACAGATACGCAGTATTTT. As protein: CASRASTDTQYF.

This clone has just a few counts. The chain combines TRBV5-4 with TRBJ1-1; no definite D call. Germline V gene data show CDR1 as SGHNT and CDR2 as YYREEE (reference sequence). This CDR3 is built from 15 residues. Trimming pared 3 bases from V and 5 bases from J, leaving 17 bases between. The CDR3: CASSSYNGDWTEAFF. The CDR3 DNA reads TGTGCCAGCAGCTCATACAACGGGGATTGGACTGAAGCTTTCTTT.

The sample holds a few counts of this clone. The chain joins TRBV10-3 to TRBJ1-5; 10 nucleotides match TRBD1. Trimming removed 10 bases from V and 6 bases from J; junction bases left unmatched: 12. The germline CDR1 and CDR2 sequences are ENHRY and SYGVKD. The CDR3 is 15 amino acids. In DNA, the CDR3 is TGTGCCACAAGCGGGACAGGGGATGTATTTCAGCCCCAGCATTTT. Residues: CATSGTGDVFQPQHF.

V usage is TRBV28 and J usage is TRBJ1-2; D may be TRBD1 (5 bases). This CDR3 region has 14 residues. V was shortened by 3 bases and J by 6 bases, with 14 bases between the two germline ends. Germline V gene sequence: CDR1 MDHEN, CDR2 SYDVKM. The DNA of the CDR3 is TGTGCCAGCAGTTTCCTCCCCCGAGGGGATGGCTACACCTTC. Protein product: CASSFLPRGDGYTF.

This clone came up a few times. J is TRBJ1-2 and V is TRBV5-8; D is unresolved. The CDR3 extends over 13 amino acids. The germline V gene has CDR1 SGHTS and CDR2 YDEGEE. Trimming cost V 2 bases and J 0 bases, with 5 bases left between them. CDR3 in amino acids: CASSFGSNYGYTF. In DNA, the CDR3 is TGTGCCAGCAGCTTTGGATCTAACTATGGCTACACCTTC.

V is TRBV7-2 and J is TRBJ2-7; 7 bases map to TRBD1. The germline V gene encodes CDR1 SGHTA and CDR2 FQGNSA. This CDR3 comprises 14 residues. V trimming: 2 bases; J trimming: 7 bases; junction bases outside the gene matches: 8. DNA of the CDR3: TGTGCCAGCAGCTTACAACAGGGGATAAGAGAGCAGTACTTC. It codes for CASSLQQGIREQYF.

This clone was counted between two and nine times. The chain joins TRBV4-3 to TRBJ1-2; D might be TRBD1 (6 bases). V was clipped by 4 bases and J by 8 bases, with 17 bases between them. Per germline, CDR1 LGHNA and CDR2 YSLEER. This CDR3 is built from 14 residues. The CDR3 DNA reads as TGCGCCAGCAGCCCCCCAGGGGTAGCAGGGGGCTACACCTTC. Its protein is CASSPPGVAGGYTF.

V is TRBV7-2 and J is TRBJ2-7, with D unresolved. This CDR3 contains 13 residues. From germline, CDR1 is SGHTA and CDR2 FQGNSA. Trimming left V 5 bases short and J 6 bases short, with 14 bases between. CDR3 nucleotides: TGTGCCAGCAGCCCTAGTCTCGTTGGCGAGCAGTACTTC. Protein: CASSPSLVGEQYF.

This chain connects TRBV7-2 to TRBJ2-7; 7 bases match TRBD2. Germline V gene lookup returns CDR1 SGHTA and CDR2 FQGNSA. The length of the CDR3 is 14 residues. V trimming: 7 bases; J trimming: 2 bases; junction bases outside the gene matches: 8. Here the CDR3 DNA reads TGTGCCAGCAAACTAAGCGGGGCGGCCTACGAGCAGTACTTC. This encodes CASKLSGAAYEQYF.

This clone has a handful of counts. This chain uses TRBV5-1 with TRBJ2-7; D is perhaps TRBD1 or TRBD2 (6 bases each). V gave up 5 bases and J gave up 0 bases, with 15 bases separating them. This CDR3 has 15 amino acids. Per germline, CDR1 SGHRS and CDR2 YFSETQ. The CDR3 DNA is TGCGCCAGCAGTCTCCTATCGGGGGCCTCCTACGAGCAGTACTTC. Translating gives CASSLLSGASYEQYF.

This clone was detected only a few times. The chain joins TRBV7-9 to TRBJ1-2, with 8 bases lining up with TRBD1. The V and J ends lost 5 bases and 2 bases, in that order; junction bases with no gene match: 7. The germline CDR1 and CDR2 sequences are SEHNR and FQNEAQ (reference sequence). The CDR3 totals 15 residues. Here the CDR3 DNA reads TGTGCCAGCAGCCCCCAGACAGGGGAAAACTATGGCTACACCTTC. Encoded protein: CASSPQTGENYGYTF.